This T cell receptor (beta chain) was retrieved from a study of blood T cell repertoires in COVID-19. The CDR3 consists of 12 residues. CDR1 SGHVS and CDR2 FQNEAQ come from the germline V gene. The germline V and J ends were trimmed by 6 bases and 7 bases, with 12 bases remaining between them. Authors' methods: From reference gene primer amplification, estimates of nucleated cell counts were derived. Clones were sequenced by immunoSEQ multiplex PCR, and TCRdb holds only the in-frame ones, with some missing. Clone size and the V and J calls come from that table; the DNA yielded D and trimming. The sample includes over 250,000 clones, 70% to 90% of them seen just once.

The material sequenced was peripheral blood. The chain combines TRBV7-8 with TRBJ1-1, with unresolved D. The clonotype was recovered from a woman between 70 and 85 years old with acute or convalescent COVID-19. The CDR3 reads CASSPGRFEAFF. CDR3 bases: TGTGCCAGCAGTCCGGGGAGGTTTGAAGCTTTCTTT.